This T cell receptor beta chain appears in the sequencing data of a study of shared clonotypes between healthy human individuals. As for the study in general: The composition of the donors was a couple of women and a few men aged 18 to 49. Each donor's CD4 naive and CD4 memory cells filled three plates apiece, CD8 naive two, and CD8 memory one.

In the CD4+ fraction, cells were divided into CD45RA+ naive and CD45RA-negative memory subsets. For sorted subsets, roughly 200 ng DNA per replicate equaled tens of thousands of T cell genomes. Sequenced by immunoSEQ multiplex PCR; TCRdb stores in-frame clones only, minus some. Found here are 2 million or so clones, over 85% of them singletons; the top ten hold 0.13%. What was sequenced was naive CD4+ T cells sorted from blood. Documented subset: CD45RA+ positively selected. This sequence originates from a man in his late teens or twenties in good health.

In nucleotides, the CDR3 is TGTGCCAGCAGTTTATCTGAATCACCCCTCCACTTT. Translation gives CASSLSESPLHF. J is TRBJ1-6 and V is TRBV28; D gene uncertain. The V gene lost 1 base and the J gene lost 10 bases, with 5 bases spanning the gap. The CDR3 consists of 12 residues. Germline lookup yields CDR1 MDHEN and CDR2 SYDVKM.